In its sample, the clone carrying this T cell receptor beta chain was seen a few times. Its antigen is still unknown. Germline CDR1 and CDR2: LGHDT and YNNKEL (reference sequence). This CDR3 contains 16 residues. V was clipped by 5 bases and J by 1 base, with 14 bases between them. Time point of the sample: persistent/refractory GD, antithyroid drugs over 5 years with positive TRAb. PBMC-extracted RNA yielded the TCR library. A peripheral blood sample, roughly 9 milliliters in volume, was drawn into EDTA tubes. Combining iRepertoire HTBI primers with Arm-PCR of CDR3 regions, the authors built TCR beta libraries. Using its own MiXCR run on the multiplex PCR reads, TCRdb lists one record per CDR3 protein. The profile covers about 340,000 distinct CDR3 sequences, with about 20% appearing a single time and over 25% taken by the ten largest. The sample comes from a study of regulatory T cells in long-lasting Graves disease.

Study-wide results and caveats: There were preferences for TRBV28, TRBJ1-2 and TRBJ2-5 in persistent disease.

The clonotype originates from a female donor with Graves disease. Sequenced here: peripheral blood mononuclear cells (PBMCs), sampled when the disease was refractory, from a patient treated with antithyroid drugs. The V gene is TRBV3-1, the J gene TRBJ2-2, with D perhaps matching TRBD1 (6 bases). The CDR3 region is CASSTGFPMNTGELFF. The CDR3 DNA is TGTGCCAGCAGCACAGGGTTCCCTATGAACACCGGGGAGCTGTTTTTT.